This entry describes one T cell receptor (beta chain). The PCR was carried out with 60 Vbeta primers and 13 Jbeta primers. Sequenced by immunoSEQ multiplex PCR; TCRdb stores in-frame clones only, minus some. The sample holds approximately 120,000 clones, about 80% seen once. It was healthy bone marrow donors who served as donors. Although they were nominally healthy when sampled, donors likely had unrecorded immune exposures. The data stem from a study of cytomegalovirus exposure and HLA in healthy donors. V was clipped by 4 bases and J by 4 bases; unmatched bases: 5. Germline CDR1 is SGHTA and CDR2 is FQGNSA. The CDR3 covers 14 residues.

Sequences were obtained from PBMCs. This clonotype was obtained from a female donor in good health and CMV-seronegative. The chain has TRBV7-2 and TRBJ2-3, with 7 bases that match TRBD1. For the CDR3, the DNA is TGTGCCAGCAGCTCAAGACAGGGCGCAGATACGCAGTATTTT. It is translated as CASSSRQGADTQYF.